This T cell receptor beta chain derives from a study of T cell changes during pregnancy in multiple sclerosis (dated by TCRdb to between 2018 and 2021). In the study overall: Changes in the T cell repertoire over the course of pregnancy were examined in this study in women with multiple sclerosis.

From cysteine to phenylalanine, the CDR3 is 16 amino acids long. Only the CDR3 DNA is retained, 48 bases long and in frame from the first base. The germline V gene specifies SGDLS as CDR1 and YYNGEE as CDR2. V is reduced by 2 bases and J by 7 bases, leaving a spacing of 16 bases between them. About this clone: The specificity of this receptor is unknown. No much larger clone is present one base from it, and per-base qualities are unavailable.

The library was obtained by the immunoSEQ multiplex PCR assay. Here the immuneACCESS table is served through TCRdb, limited to in-frame sequences with V and J called. Missing clones are a known gap in these copies; in checked studies unresolved V genes cover under half, and the rest lacks a known reason. The sample table lists approximately 61,000 clones, over 85% of them with a count of one. More than 2.5% of the sample belongs to the ten largest clones. The TCR comes from a female donor in good health, enrolled as a control in a pregnancy study. The material was peripheral blood, obtained in the first trimester of pregnancy. The receptor chain draws on TRBV9 and TRBJ1-6; a weak D assignment points to TRBD1 (5 bases agree). The base sequence is TGTGCCAGCAGCGTTGGGGGAGCCCGGGGGAATTCACCCCTCCACTTT. Translated, this gives CASSVGGARGNSPLHF.